The 15 T cell receptor beta chains below were found in one sample sequenced in a study of OX40 agonist ivuxolimab in advanced cancers. Profiling relied on immunoSEQ multiplex PCR, and the TCRdb table lists in-frame clones only, not all of them. The data show approximately 44,000 clones, over 80% seen once. This material consisted of CD4+ or CD8+ T cells sorted from blood, taken in a trial of the OX40 agonist ivuxolimab. The source is an adult with an advanced solid tumor such as melanoma, head and neck, liver or kidney cancer.

The genes are TRBV30 and TRBJ1-3; D not certain. CDR3 length equals 12 residues. Trimming removed 4 bases from V and 0 bases from J, with 4 bases in between. Germline V CDR1 and CDR2: GTSNPN, SVGIG (reference sequence). CDR3 in amino acids: CAWKRSGNTIYF. In DNA, the CDR3 is TGTGCCTGGAAGCGCTCTGGAAACACCATATATTTT.

V and J are TRBV6-1 and TRBJ1-1, with D perhaps TRBD1 (5 bases). V lost 5 bases to trimming and J lost 2 bases, with 12 bases between them. Per germline, CDR1 MNHNS and CDR2 SASEGT. The CDR3 is made up of 14 amino acids. In DNA form, the CDR3 reads TGTGCCAGCAGTTTTTTCCGGGACAACACTGAAGCTTTCTTT. It encodes CASSFFRDNTEAFF.

This chain uses TRBV4-1 with TRBJ2-3; the match to TRBD2 covers 12 bases. This CDR3 is built from 15 residues. Germline lookup yields CDR1 MGHRA and CDR2 YSYEKL. Trimming removed 4 bases from V and 4 bases from J; junction bases left unmatched: 3. This chain's CDR3 is CASSLTSGRPDTQYF. The CDR3 bases are TGCGCCAGCAGCCTGACTAGCGGGAGACCAGATACGCAGTATTTT.

The chain recombines TRBV4-2 with TRBJ2-3; D is uncertain. Between the trimmed V and J ends, which lost 4 bases and 2 bases, there was a span of 10 bases. This CDR3 comprises 14 residues. Germline CDR1 reads LGHNA; CDR2 reads YNFKEQ. The CDR3 reads CASSPQQNTDTQYF. For the CDR3, the DNA is TGTGCCAGCAGCCCCCAGCAAAACACAGATACGCAGTATTTT.

V gene TRBV4-1 combines with J gene TRBJ1-2; a possible D gene is TRBD1 (5 bases). The CDR3 consists of 15 residues. V lost 3 bases, J lost 4 bases, and 15 bases lay in between. Germline CDR1 reads MGHRA; CDR2 reads YSYEKL. Written as DNA, the CDR3 is TGCGCCAGCAGCCAGGGGGAGGGACTGCGCTATGGCTACACCTTC. It codes for CASSQGEGLRYGYTF.

The V and J genes are TRBV27 and TRBJ1-2; D is unclear. The CDR3 is 15 residues long. The V gene's germline CDR1 is MNHEY and CDR2 SMNVEV (reference sequence). The V gene lost 2 bases and the J gene lost 2 bases, with 12 bases spanning the gap. CDR3: CASSLRYRSNYGYTF. The CDR3 region has the DNA TGTGCCAGCAGTTTAAGGTACCGGTCGAACTATGGCTACACCTTC.

V and J are TRBV10-3 and TRBJ2-7; D unclear. The CDR3 is 12 amino acids. The germline V gene has CDR1 ENHRY and CDR2 SYGVKD. Trimming cost V 3 bases and J 1 base, with 4 bases left between them. In nucleotides, the CDR3 is TGTGCCATCAGTGAAGGGTCCTACGAGCAGTACTTC. Translation: CAISEGSYEQYF.

The sample holds a few counts of this clone. The rearrangement uses TRBV19 and TRBJ1-2; D not resolved. The V end was cut by 3 bases, the J end by 7 bases, with 6 bases between. Germline V lookup: CDR1 LNHDA, CDR2 SQIVND (reference sequence). There are 11 residues in the CDR3. The CDR3 sequence: CASSIPGGYTF. In nucleotides, the CDR3 is TGTGCCAGTAGTATCCCGGGTGGCTACACCTTC.

The chain employs TRBV7-8 and TRBJ2-7; 11 bases align to TRBD2. This CDR3 spans 16 amino acids. The V gene's germline CDR1 is SGHVS and CDR2 FQNEAQ. The junction had 8 bases not matched to a gene; V was cut back by 5 bases and J by 2 bases. This CDR3 reads CASSDPGTSGTYEQYF. The DNA for the CDR3 is TGTGCCAGCAGCGACCCCGGGACTAGCGGAACCTACGAGCAGTACTTC.

In its sample, this clone was seen once. The chain combines TRBV19 with TRBJ1-5, with D possibly TRBD1 on 6 matching bases. This CDR3 comprises 15 residues. V was shortened by 7 bases and J by 3 bases, with 16 bases between the two germline ends. Germline V gene sequence: CDR1 LNHDA, CDR2 SQIVND (reference sequence). The CDR3 loop is CASTKTGTSNQPQHF. The CDR3 coding sequence is TGTGCCAGTACCAAGACAGGTACCTCCAATCAGCCCCAGCATTTT.

The chain employs TRBV7-9 and TRBJ1-1; TRBD1 aligns across 8 bases. The CDR3 loop spans 12 amino acids. V gave up 5 bases and J gave up 8 bases; unmatched junction bases: 4. Looked up from germline, CDR1 is SEHNR and CDR2 is FQNEAQ (reference sequence). The CDR3 is CASSRTGLEAFF. In DNA, the CDR3 is TGTGCCAGCAGCAGGACAGGGCTCGAAGCTTTCTTT.

CDR3 residues: CASSQERWHEQYF. Here the CDR3 DNA reads TGCGCCAGCAGCCAAGAGCGGTGGCACGAGCAGTACTTC. The V call is TRBV4-3, the J call TRBJ2-7; D not certain. V was pared by 0 bases and J by 5 bases, with 8 bases between. The CDR3 is 13 amino acids. Per germline, CDR1 LGHNA and CDR2 YSLEER.

The chain joins TRBV27 to TRBJ2-1, with D tentatively TRBD2 (6 bases). The V and J ends lost 2 bases and 3 bases respectively, with 11 bases between them. The CDR3 is 15 residues long. Germline CDR1 and CDR2: MNHEY and SMNVEV (reference sequence). The CDR3, as DNA: TGTGCCAGCAGTTTAATTGGCGGGATCTACAATGAGCAGTTCTTC. Residues: CASSLIGGIYNEQFF.

V and J are TRBV29-1 and TRBJ2-3; TRBD2 might be the D (6 bases). Germline V gene sequence: CDR1 SQVTM, CDR2 ANQGSEA. Trimming took 1 base from V and 2 from J, leaving 22 bases between them. The CDR3 runs to 18 residues. The CDR3 nucleotides read TGCAGCGTTGAAGGATCTTATAGGGGACTGATACTCACAGATACGCAGTATTTT. Residues: CSVEGSYRGLILTDTQYF.

The chain couples TRBV4-1 to TRBJ2-1, with 10 bases lining up with TRBD2. V shed 2 bases, J shed 7 bases, and the junction held 11 bases outside the gene matches. From germline, CDR1 is MGHRA and CDR2 YSYEKL. This CDR3 has 17 amino acids. This CDR3 reads CASSQSLAGVIYNEQFF. The CDR3 nucleotides are TGCGCCAGCAGCCAAAGCCTAGCGGGAGTAATATATAATGAGCAGTTCTTC.